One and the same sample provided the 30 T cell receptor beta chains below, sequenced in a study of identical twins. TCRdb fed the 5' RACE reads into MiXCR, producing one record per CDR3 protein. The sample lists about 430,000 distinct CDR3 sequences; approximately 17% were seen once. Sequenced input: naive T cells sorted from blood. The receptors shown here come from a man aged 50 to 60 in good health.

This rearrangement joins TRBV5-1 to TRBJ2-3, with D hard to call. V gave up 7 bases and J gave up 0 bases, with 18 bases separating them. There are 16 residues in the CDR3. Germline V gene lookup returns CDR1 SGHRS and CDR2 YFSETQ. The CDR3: CASSKPKTASTDTQYF. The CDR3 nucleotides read TGCGCCAGCTCCAAGCCAAAGACGGCTAGCACAGATACGCAGTATTTT.

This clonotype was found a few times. The CDR3 nucleotides read TGTGCCATCAGTGAGGGACAGGGAGGTGGCTACACCTTC. Translation gives CAISEGQGGGYTF. This sequence joins TRBV10-3 and TRBJ1-2, with 8 bases identical to TRBD1. Germline CDR1 reads ENHRY; CDR2 reads SYGVKD. With 2 bases clipped from V and 7 bases from J, the junction kept 3 bases outside the gene matches. This CDR3 has 13 amino acids.

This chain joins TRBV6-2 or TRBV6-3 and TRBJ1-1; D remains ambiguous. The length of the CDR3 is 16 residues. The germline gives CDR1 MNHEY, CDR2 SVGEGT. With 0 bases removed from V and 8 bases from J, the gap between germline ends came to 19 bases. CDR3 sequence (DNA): TGTGCCAGCAGTTACTCGAACGCAGGACCGGTGGCGGAAGCTTTCTTT. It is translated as CASSYSNAGPVAEAFF.

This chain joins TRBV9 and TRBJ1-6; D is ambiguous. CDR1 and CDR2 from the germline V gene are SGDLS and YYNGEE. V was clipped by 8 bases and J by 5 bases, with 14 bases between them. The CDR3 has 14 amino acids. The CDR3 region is CASTPEGHNSPLHF. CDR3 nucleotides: TGTGCCAGTACCCCGGAGGGCCATAATTCACCCCTCCACTTT.

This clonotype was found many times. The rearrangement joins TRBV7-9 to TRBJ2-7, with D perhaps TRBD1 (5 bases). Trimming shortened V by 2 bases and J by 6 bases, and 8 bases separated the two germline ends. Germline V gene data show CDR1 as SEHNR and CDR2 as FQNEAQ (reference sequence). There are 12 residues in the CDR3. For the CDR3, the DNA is TGTGCCAGCAGCTTACAGGGTGGCGAGCAGTACTTC. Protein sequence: CASSLQGGEQYF. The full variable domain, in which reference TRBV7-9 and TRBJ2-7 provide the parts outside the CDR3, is DTGVSQNPRHKITKRGQNVTFRCDPISEHNRLYWYRQTLGQGPEFLTYFQNEAQLEKSRLLSDRFSAERPKGSFSTLEIQRTEQGDSAMYLCASSLQGGEQYFGPGTRLTVT.

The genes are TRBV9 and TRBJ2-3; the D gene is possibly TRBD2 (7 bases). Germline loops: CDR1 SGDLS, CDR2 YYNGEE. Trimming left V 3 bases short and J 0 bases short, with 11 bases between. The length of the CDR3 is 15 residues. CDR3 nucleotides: TGTGCCAGCAGCGAGGGGGGGCCTAGCACAGATACGCAGTATTTT. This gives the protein CASSEGGPSTDTQYF. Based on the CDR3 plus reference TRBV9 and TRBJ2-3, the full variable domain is DSGVTQTPKHLITATGQRVTLRCSPRSGDLSVYWYQQSLDQGLQFLIQYYNGEERAKGNILERFSAQQFPDLHSELNLSSLELGDSALYFCASSEGGPSTDTQYFGPGTRLTVL.

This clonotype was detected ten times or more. CDR3 nucleotides: TGTGCCAGCAGCTCGGGACCGCCGACCACAGATACGCAGTATTTT. Protein: CASSSGPPTTDTQYF. The V call is TRBV7-2, the J call TRBJ2-3; either TRBD1 or TRBD2 may fit D (5 bases each). CDR3 length: 15 amino acids. The germline V and J ends were trimmed by 4 bases and 2 bases, with 13 bases remaining between them. Per the germline V gene, CDR1 is SGHTA and CDR2 is FQGNSA. Complete variable domain (other parts from reference TRBV7-2 and TRBJ2-3): GAGVSQSPSNKVTEKGKDVELRCDPISGHTALYWYRQSLGQGLEFLIYFQGNSAPDKSGLPSDRFSAERTGGSVSTLTIQRTQQEDSAVYLCASSSGPPTTDTQYFGPGTRLTVL.

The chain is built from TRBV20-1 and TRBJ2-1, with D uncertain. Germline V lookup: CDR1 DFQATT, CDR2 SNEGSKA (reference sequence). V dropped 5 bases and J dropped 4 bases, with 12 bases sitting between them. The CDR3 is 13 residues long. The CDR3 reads CSAPHPTYNEQFF. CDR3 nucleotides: TGCAGTGCTCCACATCCTACATACAATGAGCAGTTCTTC.

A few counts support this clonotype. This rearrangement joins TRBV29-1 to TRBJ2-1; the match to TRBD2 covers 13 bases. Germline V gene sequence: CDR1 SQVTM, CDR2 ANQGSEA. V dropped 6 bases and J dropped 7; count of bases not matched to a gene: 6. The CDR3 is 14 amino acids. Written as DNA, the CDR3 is TGCAGCGTCCCGGGACTAGCGGGACGGAATGAGCAGTTCTTC. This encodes CSVPGLAGRNEQFF.

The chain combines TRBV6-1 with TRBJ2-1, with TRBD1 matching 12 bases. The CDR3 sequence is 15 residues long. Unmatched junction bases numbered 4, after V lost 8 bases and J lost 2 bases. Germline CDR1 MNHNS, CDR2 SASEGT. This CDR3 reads CASGGTGGAYNEQFF. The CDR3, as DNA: TGTGCCAGCGGAGGGACAGGGGGCGCCTACAATGAGCAGTTCTTC.

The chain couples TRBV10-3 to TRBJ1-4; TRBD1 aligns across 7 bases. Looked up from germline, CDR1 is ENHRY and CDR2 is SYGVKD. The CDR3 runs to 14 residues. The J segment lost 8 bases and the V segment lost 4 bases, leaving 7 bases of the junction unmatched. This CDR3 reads CAISAARGAEKLFF. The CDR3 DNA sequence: TGTGCCATCAGTGCCGCCAGGGGGGCGGAAAAACTGTTTTTT.

For the CDR3, the DNA is TGCAGCGCGAGGGGAGACTACAATGAGCAGTTCTTC. It codes for CSARGDYNEQFF. The rearrangement links TRBV29-1 to TRBJ2-1; D possibly uses TRBD1 or TRBD2 (5 bases each). With 7 bases removed from V and 3 bases from J, the gap between germline ends came to 10 bases. Germline-derived CDR1 and CDR2 are SQVTM and ANQGSEA. CDR3 length equals 12 residues.

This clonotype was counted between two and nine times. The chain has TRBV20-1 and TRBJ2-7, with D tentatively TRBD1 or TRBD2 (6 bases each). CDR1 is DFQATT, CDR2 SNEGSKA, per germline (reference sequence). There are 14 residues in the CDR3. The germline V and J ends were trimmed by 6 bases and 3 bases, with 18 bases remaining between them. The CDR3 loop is CSAIILQGGYEQYF. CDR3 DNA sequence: TGCAGTGCGATAATTTTACAGGGAGGCTACGAGCAGTACTTC.

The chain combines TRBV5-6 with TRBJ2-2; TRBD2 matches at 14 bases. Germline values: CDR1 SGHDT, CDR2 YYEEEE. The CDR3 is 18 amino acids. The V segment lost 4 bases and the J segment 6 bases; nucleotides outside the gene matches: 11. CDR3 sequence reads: CASSPSTSGGAWAGELFF. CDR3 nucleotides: TGTGCCAGCAGCCCCTCGACTAGCGGGGGGGCCTGGGCCGGGGAGCTGTTTTTT.

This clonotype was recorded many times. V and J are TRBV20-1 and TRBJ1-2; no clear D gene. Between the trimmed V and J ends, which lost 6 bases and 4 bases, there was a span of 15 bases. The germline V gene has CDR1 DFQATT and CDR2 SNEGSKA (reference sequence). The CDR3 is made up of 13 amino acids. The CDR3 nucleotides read TGCAGTGCCGGTAGCTCCGGGTTCTATGGCTACACCTTC. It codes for CSAGSSGFYGYTF.

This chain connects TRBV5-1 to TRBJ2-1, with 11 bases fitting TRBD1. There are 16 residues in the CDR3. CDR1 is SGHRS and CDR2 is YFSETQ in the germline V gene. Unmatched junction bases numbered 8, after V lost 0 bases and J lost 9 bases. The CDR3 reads CASSLVRDRGFSEQFF. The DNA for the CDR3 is TGCGCCAGCAGCTTGGTTAGGGACAGGGGGTTTAGTGAGCAGTTCTTC.

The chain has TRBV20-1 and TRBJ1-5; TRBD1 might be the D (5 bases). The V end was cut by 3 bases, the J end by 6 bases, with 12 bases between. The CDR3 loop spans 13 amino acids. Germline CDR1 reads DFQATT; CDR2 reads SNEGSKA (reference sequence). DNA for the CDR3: TGCAGTGCTAGCAGGGCCATCCGTCAGCCCCAGCATTTT. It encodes CSASRAIRQPQHF.

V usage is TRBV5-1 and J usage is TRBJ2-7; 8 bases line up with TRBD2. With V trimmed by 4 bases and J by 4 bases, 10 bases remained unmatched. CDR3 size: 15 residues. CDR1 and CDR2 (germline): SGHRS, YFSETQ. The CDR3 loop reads CASSPQPGGPYEQYF. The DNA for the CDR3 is TGCGCCAGCAGCCCCCAACCGGGAGGGCCTTACGAGCAGTACTTC.

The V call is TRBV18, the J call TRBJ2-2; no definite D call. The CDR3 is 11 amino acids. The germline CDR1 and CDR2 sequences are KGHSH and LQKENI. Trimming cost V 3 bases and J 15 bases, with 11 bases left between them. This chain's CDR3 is CASSPESRLFF. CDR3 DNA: TGTGCCAGCTCACCGGAATCAAGGTTGTTTTTT. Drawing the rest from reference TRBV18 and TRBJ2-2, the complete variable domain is NAGVMQNPRHLVRRRGQEARLRCSPMKGHSHVYWYRQLPEEGLKFMVYLQKENIIDESGMPKERFSAEFPKEGPSILRIQQVVRGDSAAYFCASSPESRLFFGEGSRLTVL.

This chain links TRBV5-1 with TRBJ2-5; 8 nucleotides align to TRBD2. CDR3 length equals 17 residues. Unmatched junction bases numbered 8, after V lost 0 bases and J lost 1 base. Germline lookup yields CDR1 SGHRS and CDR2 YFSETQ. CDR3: CASSLGGLGGFQETQYF. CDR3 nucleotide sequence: TGCGCCAGCAGCTTGGGGGGACTAGGGGGGTTCCAAGAGACCCAGTACTTC.

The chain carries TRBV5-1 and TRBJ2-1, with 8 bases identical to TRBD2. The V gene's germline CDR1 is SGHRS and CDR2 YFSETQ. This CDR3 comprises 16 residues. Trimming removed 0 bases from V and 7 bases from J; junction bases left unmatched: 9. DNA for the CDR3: TGCGCCAGCAGCTTGGGGCCAGCGGGAGTAAGGAATGAGCAGTTCTTC. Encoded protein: CASSLGPAGVRNEQFF.

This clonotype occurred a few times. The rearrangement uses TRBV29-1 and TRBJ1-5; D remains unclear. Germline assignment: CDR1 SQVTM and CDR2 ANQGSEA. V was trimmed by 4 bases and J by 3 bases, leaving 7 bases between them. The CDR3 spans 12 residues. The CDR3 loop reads CSVATYNQPQHF. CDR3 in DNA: TGCAGCGTTGCGACCTACAATCAGCCCCAGCATTTT.

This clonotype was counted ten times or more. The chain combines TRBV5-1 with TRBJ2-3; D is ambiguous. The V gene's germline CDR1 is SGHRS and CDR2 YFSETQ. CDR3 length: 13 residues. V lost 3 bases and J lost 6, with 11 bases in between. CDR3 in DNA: TGCGCCAGCAGCTCCCAACCTGGGGATACGCAGTATTTT. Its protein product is CASSSQPGDTQYF.

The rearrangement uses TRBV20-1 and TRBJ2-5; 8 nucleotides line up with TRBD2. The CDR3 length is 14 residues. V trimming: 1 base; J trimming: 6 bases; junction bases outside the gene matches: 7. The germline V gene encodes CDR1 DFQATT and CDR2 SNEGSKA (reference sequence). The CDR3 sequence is CSARARTSFKTQYF. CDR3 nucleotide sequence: TGCAGTGCTAGAGCACGGACTAGCTTTAAGACCCAGTACTTC.

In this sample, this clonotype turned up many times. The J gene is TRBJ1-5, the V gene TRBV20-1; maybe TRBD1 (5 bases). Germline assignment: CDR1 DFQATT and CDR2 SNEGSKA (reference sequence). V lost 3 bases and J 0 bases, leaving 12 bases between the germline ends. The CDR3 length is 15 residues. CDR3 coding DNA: TGCAGTGCTAGCTCGGGGGTTTATAGCAATCAGCCCCAGCATTTT. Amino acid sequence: CSASSGVYSNQPQHF.

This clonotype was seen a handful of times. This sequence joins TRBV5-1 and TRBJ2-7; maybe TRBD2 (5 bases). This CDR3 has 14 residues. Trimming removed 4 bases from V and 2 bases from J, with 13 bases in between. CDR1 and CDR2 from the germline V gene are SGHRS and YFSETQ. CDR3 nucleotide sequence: TGCGCCAGCAGCGTAACGGGAACTACCTACGAGCAGTACTTC. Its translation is CASSVTGTTYEQYF.

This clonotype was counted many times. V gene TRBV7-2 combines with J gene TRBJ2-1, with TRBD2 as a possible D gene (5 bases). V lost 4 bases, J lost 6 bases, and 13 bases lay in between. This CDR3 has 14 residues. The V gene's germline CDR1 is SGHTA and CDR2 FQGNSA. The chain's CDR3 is CASSSTVAGNEQFF. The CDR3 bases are TGTGCCAGCAGCTCCACAGTGGCGGGCAATGAGCAGTTCTTC.

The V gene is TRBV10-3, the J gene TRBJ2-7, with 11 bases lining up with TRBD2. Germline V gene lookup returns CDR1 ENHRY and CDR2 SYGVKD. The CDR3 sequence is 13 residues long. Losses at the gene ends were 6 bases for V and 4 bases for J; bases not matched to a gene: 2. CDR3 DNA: TGTGCCATCAGGGCTAGCGGGGGGTACGAGCAGTACTTC. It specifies CAIRASGGYEQYF.

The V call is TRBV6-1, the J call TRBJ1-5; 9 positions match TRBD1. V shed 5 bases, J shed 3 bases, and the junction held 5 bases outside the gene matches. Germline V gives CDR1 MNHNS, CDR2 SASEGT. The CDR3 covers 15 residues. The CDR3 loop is CASSTRDRANQPQHF. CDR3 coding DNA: TGTGCCAGCAGTACCAGGGACAGGGCCAATCAGCCCCAGCATTTT.

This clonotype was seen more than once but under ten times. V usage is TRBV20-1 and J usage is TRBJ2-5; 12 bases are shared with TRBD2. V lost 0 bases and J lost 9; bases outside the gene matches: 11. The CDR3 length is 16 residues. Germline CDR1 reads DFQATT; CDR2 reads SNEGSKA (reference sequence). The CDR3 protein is CSARDLRTSGAEAQYF. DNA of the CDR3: TGCAGTGCTAGAGATCTGAGGACTAGCGGGGCGGAGGCCCAGTACTTC.